This TCR beta chain was found in a study of CD8+ T cells in alopecia areata. Trimming cost V 3 bases and J 5 bases, with 10 bases left between them. Germline CDR1 SQVTM, CDR2 ANQGSEA. This CDR3 has 12 amino acids. Described treatment: oral pan-JAK inhibitor, 5-10 mg twice daily. Notes on this clone: Its matching antigen is unknown.

Study-level results: Many expanded lesional clones remained in scalp and blood on tofacitinib.

The authors extracted RNA and reverse transcribed it into cDNA as the sequencing template. Sequencing was performed with immunoSEQ multiplex PCR; in TCRdb, only in-frame clones are kept and a portion is missing. The sample contains about 190,000 clones, 50% to 60% of which appear only once. The sample here was CD4+ T cells sorted from blood, taken at week 4, from a patient treated with tofacitinib. This sequence was found in a human donor with alopecia areata. V is TRBV29-1 and J is TRBJ2-5, with D possibly called TRBD1 or TRBD2 (6 bases each). CDR3 nucleotide sequence: TGCAGCGTTGAGTTCGGGGGCGAGACCCAGTACTTC. Amino acid sequence: CSVEFGGETQYF. The full variable domain, in which reference TRBV29-1 and TRBJ2-5 provide the parts outside the CDR3, is SAVISQKPSRDICQRGTSLTIQCQVDSQVTMMFWYRQQPGQSLTLIATANQGSEATYESGFVIDKFPISRPNLTFSTLTVSNMSPEDSSIYLCSVEFGGETQYFGPGTRLLVL.